The 32 T cell receptor beta chains given below trace back to one sample, sequenced in a study of blood T cell repertoires in COVID-19. The data were produced by immunoSEQ multiplex PCR, yet TCRdb's version contains in-frame clones alone and is incomplete. The sample contains roughly 230,000 clones, approximately 80% of which appear only once. The sequenced sample consisted of peripheral blood. The receptors shown here come from a woman aged 50 to 65 with acute or convalescent COVID-19.

V and J are TRBV5-4 and TRBJ1-2; TRBD1 agrees at 8 bases. The CDR3 extends over 14 amino acids. V gave up 5 bases and J gave up 1 base; unmatched junction bases: 4. Germline values: CDR1 SGHNT, CDR2 YYREEE (reference sequence). The chain's CDR3 is CASSDRGINYGYTF. The DNA of the CDR3 is TGTGCCAGCAGTGACAGGGGAATTAACTATGGCTACACCTTC.

The rearrangement joins TRBV10-2 to TRBJ1-5; D gene ambiguous. Germline V gene data show CDR1 as WSHSY and CDR2 as SAAADI. This CDR3 is 15 amino acids long. Trimming cost V 0 bases and J 0 bases, with 6 bases left between them. The CDR3 here is CASSESFSSNQPQHF. In DNA form, the CDR3 reads TGCGCCAGCAGTGAGTCGTTCAGTAGCAATCAGCCCCAGCATTTT.

The chain joins TRBV5-6 to TRBJ1-2, with D uncertain. The germline CDR1 and CDR2 sequences are SGHDT and YYEEEE. This CDR3 contains 12 residues. V was cut by 5 bases and J by 4 bases, with 9 bases left in between. CDR3 region: CASSLPLYGYTF. CDR3 bases: TGTGCCAGCAGTCTCCCTCTCTATGGCTACACCTTC.

The rearrangement links TRBV5-5 to TRBJ2-5; 10 bases are shared with TRBD2. The CDR3 runs 17 residues. Germline CDR1 is SGHKS and CDR2 is YYEKEE (reference sequence). The trim removed 4 bases at V and 0 bases at J, leaving 9 bases unmatched. The CDR3 loop reads CASSTRSGGAYQETQYF. In DNA, the CDR3 is TGTGCCAGCAGCACTCGCAGCGGGGGGGCGTACCAAGAGACCCAGTACTTC. The entire variable domain, with the rest obtained from reference TRBV5-5 and TRBJ2-5, is as follows: DAGVTQSPTHLIKTRGQQVTLRCSPISGHKSVSWYQQVLGQGPQFIFQYYEKEERGRGNFPDRFSARQFPNYSSELNVNALLLGDSALYLCASSTRSGGAYQETQYFGPGTRLLVL.

This chain joins TRBV6-5 and TRBJ1-5; D possibly corresponds to TRBD1 (6 bases). V lost 7 bases, J lost 7 bases, and 11 bases lay in between. CDR3 length: 12 residues. CDR1 and CDR2 (germline): MNHEY, SVGAGI. CDR3 coding DNA: TGTGCCAGCAACCGCAGGGGACAGCCCCAGCATTTT. Its protein is CASNRRGQPQHF.

This clone was recorded only once. The chain recombines TRBV11-2 with TRBJ1-1, with a tentative D call TRBD1 (5 bases). The germline CDR1 and CDR2 sequences are SGHAT and FQNNGV. Between the trimmed V and J ends, which lost 5 bases and 3 bases, there was a span of 16 bases. This CDR3 is 15 amino acids long. The CDR3 loop reads CASSRNSGGDTEAFF. Written as DNA, the CDR3 is TGTGCCAGCAGCCGAAACTCAGGAGGGGACACTGAAGCTTTCTTT.

The rearrangement joins TRBV18 to TRBJ2-1; a weak D match, TRBD1 (5 bases). From germline, CDR1 is KGHSH and CDR2 LQKENI. The V end was cut by 2 bases, the J end by 5 bases, with 13 bases between. The CDR3 covers 15 residues. The chain's CDR3 is CASSPGQGTNNEQFF. The CDR3 coding sequence is TGTGCCAGCTCACCAGGGCAGGGTACCAACAATGAGCAGTTCTTC.

V gene TRBV20-1 combines with J gene TRBJ2-1, with 9 bases matching TRBD2. The CDR3 sequence is 15 residues long. The trim removed 3 bases at V and 8 bases at J, leaving 11 bases unmatched. CDR1 is DFQATT and CDR2 is SNEGSKA in the germline V gene (reference sequence). CDR3 bases: TGCAGTGCTAGTTTGCGGGAGGGTTTAACCCATGAGCAGTTCTTC. This gives the protein CSASLREGLTHEQFF.

J is TRBJ1-6 and V is TRBV5-1, with D possibly TRBD1 on 6 matching bases. V was shortened by 2 bases and J by 3 bases, with 9 bases between the two germline ends. Germline V CDR1 and CDR2: SGHRS, YFSETQ. This CDR3 is built from 15 residues. In DNA, the CDR3 is TGCGCCAGCAGCTTACAGGGCGGCTATAATTCACCCCTCCACTTT. It yields the protein CASSLQGGYNSPLHF.

The chain recombines TRBV27 with TRBJ2-7, with 10 positions matching TRBD1. The CDR3 contains 15 residues. Germline V CDR1 and CDR2: MNHEY, SMNVEV (reference sequence). Trimming removed 5 bases from V and 7 bases from J; junction bases left unmatched: 11. CDR3 residues: CASSPHGTGAWEQYF. The CDR3, as DNA: TGTGCCAGCAGTCCTCACGGGACAGGGGCTTGGGAGCAGTACTTC.

V is TRBV5-1 and J is TRBJ2-2; 7 bases fit TRBD2. With 3 bases clipped from V and 4 bases from J, the junction kept 6 bases outside the gene matches. Germline values: CDR1 SGHRS, CDR2 YFSETQ. CDR3 length equals 15 residues. CDR3 region: CASSYTSELTGELFF. The CDR3 DNA follows: TGCGCCAGCAGCTATACTAGCGAGCTCACCGGGGAGCTGTTTTTT. Drawing the rest from reference TRBV5-1 and TRBJ2-2, the complete variable domain is KAGVTQTPRYLIKTRGQQVTLSCSPISGHRSVSWYQQTPGQGLQFLFEYFSETQRNKGNFPGRFSGRQFSNSRSEMNVSTLELGDSALYLCASSYTSELTGELFFGEGSRLTVL.

This clone was picked up one time. The rearrangement uses TRBV5-5 and TRBJ2-7; 7 bases align to TRBD1. Germline CDR1 SGHKS, CDR2 YYEKEE (reference sequence). V dropped 3 bases and J dropped 7; count of bases not matched to a gene: 10. This CDR3 has 14 residues. The CDR3 spells CASSSRQGPPEQYF. The CDR3 coding sequence is TGTGCCAGCAGCTCACGACAGGGCCCTCCTGAGCAGTACTTC. The full variable domain, in which reference TRBV5-5 and TRBJ2-7 provide the parts outside the CDR3, is DAGVTQSPTHLIKTRGQQVTLRCSPISGHKSVSWYQQVLGQGPQFIFQYYEKEERGRGNFPDRFSARQFPNYSSELNVNALLLGDSALYLCASSSRQGPPEQYFGPGTRLTVT.

V is TRBV5-1 and J is TRBJ1-1; 10 bases map to TRBD1. This CDR3 contains 17 residues. Germline-derived CDR1 and CDR2 are SGHRS and YFSETQ. V dropped 4 bases and J dropped 3; count of bases not matched to a gene: 12. CDR3 region: CASSVRGTGEADTEAFF. The CDR3 DNA is TGCGCCAGCAGCGTACGAGGGACAGGGGAGGCGGACACTGAAGCTTTCTTT.

The genes are TRBV5-4 and TRBJ1-2, with TRBD1 identical over 8 bases. J gave up 6 bases and V 4 bases, and 5 bases lay outside the gene matches. Germline CDR1 SGHNT, CDR2 YYREEE (reference sequence). The CDR3 loop spans 13 amino acids. In nucleotides, the CDR3 is TGTGCCAGCAGCGGGCGGACAGGGAATGGCTACACCTTC. It translates to CASSGRTGNGYTF.

This chain joins TRBV6-1 and TRBJ1-2; possibly TRBD1 for D (6 bases). Germline V lookup: CDR1 MNHNS, CDR2 SASEGT. CDR3 length: 15 amino acids. The V end lost 1 base, the J end lost 3 bases, and 12 bases lay between the germline ends. CDR3 sequence reads: CASSEVYRVDYGYTF. CDR3 DNA sequence: TGTGCCAGCAGTGAAGTTTACAGGGTGGACTATGGCTACACCTTC.

The chain recombines TRBV7-9 with TRBJ1-5, with a tentative D call TRBD1 (5 bases). There are 16 residues in the CDR3. The V end lost 4 bases, the J end lost 0 bases, and 13 bases lay between the germline ends. CDR1 and CDR2 (germline): SEHNR, FQNEAQ (reference sequence). For the CDR3, the DNA is TGTGCCAGCAGCTCGGCCGGGGGATCTAGCAATCAGCCCCAGCATTTT. It encodes CASSSAGGSSNQPQHF. Complete variable domain (other parts from reference TRBV7-9 and TRBJ1-5): DTGVSQNPRHKITKRGQNVTFRCDPISEHNRLYWYRQTLGQGPEFLTYFQNEAQLEKSRLLSDRFSAERPKGSFSTLEIQRTEQGDSAMYLCASSSAGGSSNQPQHFGDGTRLSIL.

The CDR3 region is CATRLAGSGEQFF. For the CDR3, the DNA is TGTGCCACCCGACTAGCGGGGAGTGGTGAGCAGTTCTTC. V and J are TRBV28 and TRBJ2-1; 11 bases agree with TRBD2. The length of the CDR3 is 13 residues. The V gene end was trimmed by 10 bases and the J gene end by 9 bases; junction bases not matched to a gene: 8. Looked up from germline, CDR1 is MDHEN and CDR2 is SYDVKM.

This chain connects TRBV28 to TRBJ2-2; TRBD1 agrees at 7 bases. Looked up from germline, CDR1 is MDHEN and CDR2 is SYDVKM. The CDR3 has 14 amino acids. The junction had 8 bases not matched to a gene; V was cut back by 7 bases and J by 6 bases. The CDR3 protein is CASNEGAKAGELFF. In DNA form, the CDR3 reads TGTGCCAGCAACGAGGGGGCGAAGGCCGGGGAGCTGTTTTTT.

This clone turned up a few times. The chain combines TRBV15 with TRBJ1-1; TRBD1 agrees at 7 bases. The CDR3 has 15 amino acids. Germline V gene sequence: CDR1 LNHNV, CDR2 YYDKDF (reference sequence). The trim removed 5 bases at V and 0 bases at J, leaving 6 bases unmatched. CDR3 in amino acids: CATSARTGLNTEAFF. The CDR3 DNA reads TGTGCCACCAGCGCAAGGACAGGCCTGAACACTGAAGCTTTCTTT.

This clone was detected only a few times. J is TRBJ1-6 and V is TRBV29-1, with TRBD1 identical over 11 bases. This CDR3 is 13 amino acids long. The trim removed 7 bases at V and 13 bases at J, leaving 9 bases unmatched. Germline CDR1 SQVTM, CDR2 ANQGSEA. As DNA, the CDR3 is TGCAGCGGCCGGACAGGGGACAGGGGGCCCCTCCACTTT. Residues: CSGRTGDRGPLHF.

The CDR3 loop reads CASSPKLAGGGETQYF. The DNA for the CDR3 is TGTGCCAGCAGCCCGAAGCTAGCGGGAGGAGGTGAGACCCAGTACTTC. The chain is built from TRBV5-4 and TRBJ2-5; 11 bases map to TRBD2. Germline V gives CDR1 SGHNT, CDR2 YYREEE (reference sequence). The J segment lost 5 bases and the V segment lost 4 bases, leaving 10 bases of the junction unmatched. This CDR3 comprises 16 residues.

The gene calls are TRBV7-2 and TRBJ2-5; D is uncertain. V was clipped by 9 bases and J by 2 bases, with 7 bases between them. CDR1 SGHTA and CDR2 FQGNSA come from the germline V gene. The CDR3 sequence is 11 residues long. The CDR3 is CASRIQETQYF. The CDR3 region has the DNA TGTGCCAGTAGAATACAAGAGACCCAGTACTTC.

The V gene is TRBV10-3, the J gene TRBJ2-1; 11 nucleotides match TRBD2. The CDR3 totals 14 residues. V was clipped by 5 bases and J by 4 bases; unmatched bases: 1. The germline gives CDR1 ENHRY, CDR2 SYGVKD. The chain's CDR3 is CAISLAGGYNEQFF. CDR3 nucleotides: TGTGCCATCAGTCTAGCGGGGGGATACAATGAGCAGTTCTTC.

This clone was seen more than once but under ten times. The CDR3 sequence: CASSIAGRTNTGELFF. CDR3 in DNA: TGTGCCAGTAGTATCGCAGGCCGGACGAACACCGGGGAGCTGTTTTTT. This chain connects TRBV19 to TRBJ2-2, with D hard to call. The V end lost 3 bases, the J end lost 0 bases, and 11 bases lay between the germline ends. The CDR3 consists of 16 residues. Per germline, CDR1 LNHDA and CDR2 SQIVND (reference sequence).

The chain uses TRBV7-2 and TRBJ1-6; 7 bases fit TRBD1. This CDR3 is built from 14 residues. After removal of 5 bases from V and 6 bases from J, the junction contained 4 bases not matched to a gene. Germline CDR1 reads SGHTA; CDR2 reads FQGNSA. In nucleotides, the CDR3 is TGTGCCAGCAGCCTCCAGGGGGTTAATTCACCCCTCCACTTT. Protein product: CASSLQGVNSPLHF.

The chain uses TRBV19 and TRBJ2-3; D is undetermined. The V end was cut by 3 bases, the J end by 4 bases, with 5 bases between. Germline CDR1 and CDR2: LNHDA and SQIVND (reference sequence). The CDR3 is 12 residues long. CDR3 bases: TGTGCCAGTAGTATTCCGTCAGATACGCAGTATTTT. Translating gives CASSIPSDTQYF.

The genes are TRBV6-5 and TRBJ2-2; no clear D. Germline CDR1 is MNHEY and CDR2 is SVGAGI. The CDR3 contains 15 residues. V was clipped by 3 bases and J by 0 bases, with 8 bases between them. The CDR3 bases are TGTGCCAGCAGTTATAAGAGTCCGAACACCGGGGAGCTGTTTTTT. It translates to CASSYKSPNTGELFF.

The sample holds one count of this clone. The J gene is TRBJ1-2, the V gene TRBV7-9, with D perhaps TRBD1 (6 bases). V lost 1 base, J lost 0 bases, and 18 bases lay in between. The germline V gene has CDR1 SEHNR and CDR2 FQNEAQ (reference sequence). The CDR3 is made up of 18 amino acids. CDR3 sequence (DNA): TGTGCCAGCAGCTTAGGGTGGGGGCAGGCCGCTTCTAACTATGGCTACACCTTC. This translates into CASSLGWGQAASNYGYTF. The full variable domain, completed using reference TRBV7-9 and TRBJ1-2, is DTGVSQNPRHKITKRGQNVTFRCDPISEHNRLYWYRQTLGQGPEFLTYFQNEAQLEKSRLLSDRFSAERPKGSFSTLEIQRTEQGDSAMYLCASSLGWGQAASNYGYTFGSGTRLTVV.

This chain links TRBV7-6 with TRBJ2-7; D might be TRBD1 (5 bases). Trimming took 2 bases from V and 0 from J, leaving 23 bases between them. This CDR3 has 19 amino acids. Germline CDR1 reads SGHVS; CDR2 reads FNYEAQ. The CDR3 nucleotides are TGTGCCAGCAGCTTAAGGGGTGGGTCAACTCTCCCCAGCTCCTACGAGCAGTACTTC. Its protein is CASSLRGGSTLPSSYEQYF.

The chain couples TRBV27 to TRBJ2-5; 10 bases are shared with TRBD2. Germline loops: CDR1 MNHEY, CDR2 SMNVEV (reference sequence). The CDR3 is 19 amino acids. Germline trimming cut 6 bases from V and 3 bases from J; bases unmatched to any gene: 19. The CDR3 here is CASSRRLKAGGGREETQYF. CDR3 sequence (DNA): TGTGCCAGCAGCCGTAGACTGAAAGCGGGAGGGGGTAGGGAAGAGACCCAGTACTTC.

The J gene is TRBJ1-2, the V gene TRBV30, with 7 bases that match TRBD1. The V gene's germline CDR1 is GTSNPN and CDR2 SVGIG (reference sequence). This CDR3 is built from 15 residues. The ends lost 4 bases at V and 4 bases at J; junction bases unmatched: 12. CDR3 DNA: TGTGCCTGGAATACTGGGACAGCGAGGGCCTATGGCTACACCTTC. Translated: CAWNTGTARAYGYTF.

In DNA, the CDR3 is TGTGCCACCAGTGAAGTGGGAGTAACAGATACGCAGTATTTT. It encodes CATSEVGVTDTQYF. The rearrangement uses TRBV24-1 and TRBJ2-3, with D tentatively TRBD2 (5 bases). The length of the CDR3 is 14 residues. The V gene lost 4 bases and the J gene lost 3 bases, with 10 bases spanning the gap. Per germline, CDR1 KGHDR and CDR2 SFDVKD.